This T cell receptor beta chain was captured in a study of blood T cell repertoires in COVID-19. Study as a whole: Donors in the United States, Italy and Spain gave samples during acute or convalescent COVID-19.

Cohorts were assigned according to the clinical history that participants reported. Recovered Cohort 3 donors showed two negative PCRs, clearance, or symptom resolution. In the original workflow: Amplification of reference gene primers was used by the study to estimate nucleated cell counts. The repertoire was sequenced with immunoSEQ multiplex PCR; TCRdb's copy has only in-frame clones and lacks some. D and trimming come from the DNA, and the V and J calls and clone size come from that table. Of just over 300,000 clones in the sample, 70% to 90% are singletons; the top ten hold 3.5% to 5%. The specimen was PBMCs or T cells enriched from blood (not recorded which). The TCR comes from a man aged 30 to 39 who had recovered from COVID-19.

This CDR3 reads CASSLSWGTGDHEQYF. The CDR3 DNA reads as TGTGCCAGCAGTTTATCTTGGGGGACAGGGGACCACGAGCAGTACTTC. This chain uses TRBV27 with TRBJ2-7; 10 bases are a match to TRBD1. The V gene's germline CDR1 is MNHEY and CDR2 SMNVEV (reference sequence). The CDR3 is 16 residues long. Trimming at V came to 0 bases and at J to 5 bases, leaving 7 bases not matched to a gene.